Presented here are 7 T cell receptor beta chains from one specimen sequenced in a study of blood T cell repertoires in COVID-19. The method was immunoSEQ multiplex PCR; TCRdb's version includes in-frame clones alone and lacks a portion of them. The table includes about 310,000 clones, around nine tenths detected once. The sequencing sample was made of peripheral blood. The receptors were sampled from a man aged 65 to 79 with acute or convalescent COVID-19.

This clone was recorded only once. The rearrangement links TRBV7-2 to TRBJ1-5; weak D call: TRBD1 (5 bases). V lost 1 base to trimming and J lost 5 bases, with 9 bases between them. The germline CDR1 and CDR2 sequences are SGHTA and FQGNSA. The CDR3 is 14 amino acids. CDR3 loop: CASSLETAYQPQHF. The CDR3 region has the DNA TGTGCCAGCAGCTTAGAGACAGCCTATCAGCCCCAGCATTTT.

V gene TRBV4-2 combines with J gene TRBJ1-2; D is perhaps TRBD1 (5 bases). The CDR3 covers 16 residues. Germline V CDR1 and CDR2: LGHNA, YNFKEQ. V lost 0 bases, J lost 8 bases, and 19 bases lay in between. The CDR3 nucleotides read TGTGCCAGCAGCCAAGACGTCGGCCAGGGAGGCTTCGGCTACACCTTC. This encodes CASSQDVGQGGFGYTF.

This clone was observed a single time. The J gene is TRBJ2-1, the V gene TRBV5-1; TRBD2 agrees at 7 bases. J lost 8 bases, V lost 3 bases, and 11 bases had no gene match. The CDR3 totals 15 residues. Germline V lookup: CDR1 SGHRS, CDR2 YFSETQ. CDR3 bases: TGCGCCAGCAGCTCCCGGTGGGGGGGTGTGGATGAGCAGTTCTTC. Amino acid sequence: CASSSRWGGVDEQFF.

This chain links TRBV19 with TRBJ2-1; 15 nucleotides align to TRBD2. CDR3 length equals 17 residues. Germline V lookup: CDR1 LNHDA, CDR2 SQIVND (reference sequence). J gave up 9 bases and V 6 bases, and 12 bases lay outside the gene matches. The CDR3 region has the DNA TGTGCCAGTAGCTGGGCCGGACTAGCGGGGGGGCAGGGTGAGCAGTTCTTC. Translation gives CASSWAGLAGGQGEQFF.

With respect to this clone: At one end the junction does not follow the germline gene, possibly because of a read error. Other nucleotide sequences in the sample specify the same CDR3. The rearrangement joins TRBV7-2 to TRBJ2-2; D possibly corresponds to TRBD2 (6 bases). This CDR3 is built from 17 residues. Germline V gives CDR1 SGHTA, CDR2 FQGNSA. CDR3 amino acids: CASSSIRDWPLPGELFF. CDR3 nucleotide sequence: TGTGCCAGCAGCTCAATCCGGGACTGGCCCCTCCCCGGGGAACTGTTTTTT. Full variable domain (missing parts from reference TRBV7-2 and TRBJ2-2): GAGVSQSPSNKVTEKGKDVELRCDPISGHTALYWYRQSLGQGLEFLIYFQGNSAPDKSGLPSDRFSAERTGGSVSTLTIQRTQQEDSAVYLCASSSIRDWPLPGELFFGEGSRLTVL.

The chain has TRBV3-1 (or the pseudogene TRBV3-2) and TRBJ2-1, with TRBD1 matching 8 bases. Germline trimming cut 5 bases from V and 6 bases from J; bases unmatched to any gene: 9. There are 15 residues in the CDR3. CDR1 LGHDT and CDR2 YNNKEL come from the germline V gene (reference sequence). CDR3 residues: CASSAAGTGGNEQFF. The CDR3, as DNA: TGTGCCAGCAGCGCGGCCGGGACAGGTGGCAATGAGCAGTTCTTC.

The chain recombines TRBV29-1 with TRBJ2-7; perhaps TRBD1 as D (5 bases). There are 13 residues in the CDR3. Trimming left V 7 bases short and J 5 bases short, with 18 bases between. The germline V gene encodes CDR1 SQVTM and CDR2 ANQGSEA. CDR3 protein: CSARRGLSHEQYF. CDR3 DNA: TGCAGCGCCCGTAGGGGCTTGAGCCACGAGCAGTACTTC.